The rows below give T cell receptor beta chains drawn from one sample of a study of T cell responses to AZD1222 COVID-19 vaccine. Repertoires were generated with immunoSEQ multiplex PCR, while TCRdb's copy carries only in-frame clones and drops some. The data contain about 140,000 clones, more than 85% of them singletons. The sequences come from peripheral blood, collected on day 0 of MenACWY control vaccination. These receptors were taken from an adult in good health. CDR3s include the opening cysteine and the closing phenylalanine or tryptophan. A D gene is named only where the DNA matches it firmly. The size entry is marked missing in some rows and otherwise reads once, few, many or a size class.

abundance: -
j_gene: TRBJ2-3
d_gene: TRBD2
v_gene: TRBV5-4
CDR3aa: CASSQPSGADTQYF
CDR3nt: TGTGCCAGCAGCCAACCTAGCGGGGCAGATACGCAGTATTTT

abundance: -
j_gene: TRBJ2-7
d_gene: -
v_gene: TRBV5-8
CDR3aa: CASSLGFSFYEQYF
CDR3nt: TGTGCCAGCAGCTTGGGTTTCAGTTTCTACGAGCAGTACTTC

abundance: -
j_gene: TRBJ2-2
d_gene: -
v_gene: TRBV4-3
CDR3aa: CASSLTGELFF
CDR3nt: TGCGCCAGCAGCCTCACCGGGGAGCTGTTTTTT

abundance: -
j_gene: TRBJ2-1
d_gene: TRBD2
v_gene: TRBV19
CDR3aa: CASSETGLTYNEQFF
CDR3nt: TGTGCCAGTAGTGAAACGGGACTAACCTACAATGAGCAGTTCTTC

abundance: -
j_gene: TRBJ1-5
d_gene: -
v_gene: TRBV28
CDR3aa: CASTPAGPTQPQHF
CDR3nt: TGTGCCAGCACCCCCGCAGGGCCCACCCAGCCCCAGCATTTT

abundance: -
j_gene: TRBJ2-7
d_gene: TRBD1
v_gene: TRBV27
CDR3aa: CASSSDRAGPYEQYF
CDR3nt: TGTGCCAGCAGTTCGGACAGGGCGGGGCCCTACGAGCAGTACTTC

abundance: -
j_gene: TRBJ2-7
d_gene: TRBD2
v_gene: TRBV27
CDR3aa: CASSLSTPGLAVYEQYF
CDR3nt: TGTGCCAGCAGTTTATCTACTCCGGGACTAGCGGTCTACGAGCAGTACTTC

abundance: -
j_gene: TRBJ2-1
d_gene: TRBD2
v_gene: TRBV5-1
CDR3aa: CASSLAGGPGNEQFF
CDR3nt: TGCGCCAGCAGCTTAGCGGGAGGGCCGGGGAATGAGCAGTTCTTC

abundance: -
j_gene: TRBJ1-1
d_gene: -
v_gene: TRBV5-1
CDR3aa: CASSPHTGGTEAFF
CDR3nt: TGCGCCAGCAGCCCACACACCGGAGGGACTGAAGCTTTCTTT

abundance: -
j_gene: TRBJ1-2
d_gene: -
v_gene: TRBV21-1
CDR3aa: CASSPQRRGVYGYTF
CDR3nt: TGTGCCAGCAGCCCACAGAGAAGAGGGGTGTATGGCTACACCTTC

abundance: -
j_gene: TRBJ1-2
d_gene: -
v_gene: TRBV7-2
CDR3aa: CASSLPGIPYGYTF
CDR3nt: TGTGCCAGCAGCTTACCCGGGATCCCCTATGGCTACACCTTC

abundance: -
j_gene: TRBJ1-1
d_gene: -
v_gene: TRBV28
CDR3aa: CASGEGRRSFF
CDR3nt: TGTGCCAGCGGGGAGGGGCGACGATCTTTCTTT

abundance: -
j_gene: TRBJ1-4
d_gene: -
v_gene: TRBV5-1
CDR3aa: CASSSSGFTNEKLFF
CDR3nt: TGCGCCAGCAGCTCGTCGGGGTTTACTAATGAAAAACTGTTTTTT

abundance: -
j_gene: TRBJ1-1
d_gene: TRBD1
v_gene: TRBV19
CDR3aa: CASRLGQGLRRAFF
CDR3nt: TGTGCCAGTAGATTAGGACAGGGATTAAGGCGAGCTTTCTTT

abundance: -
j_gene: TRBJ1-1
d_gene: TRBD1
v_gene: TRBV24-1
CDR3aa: CATSDSNRGDTEAFF
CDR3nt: TGTGCCACCAGTGATTCAAACAGGGGGGACACTGAAGCTTTCTTT

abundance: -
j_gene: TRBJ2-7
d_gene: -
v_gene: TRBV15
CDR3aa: CATSRSGGGKSEQYF
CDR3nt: TGTGCCACCAGCAGATCAGGGGGAGGGAAGAGCGAGCAGTACTTC

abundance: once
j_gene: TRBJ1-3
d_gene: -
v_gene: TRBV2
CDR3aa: CASSEGPPSSGNTIYF
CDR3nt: TGTGCCAGCAGTGAGGGACCTCCTAGCTCTGGAAACACCATATATTTT

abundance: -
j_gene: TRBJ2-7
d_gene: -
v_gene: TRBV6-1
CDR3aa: CASSEGYEQYF
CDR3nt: TGTGCCAGCAGTGAAGGCTACGAGCAGTACTTC

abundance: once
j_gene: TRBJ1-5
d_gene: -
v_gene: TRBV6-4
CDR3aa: CASSEEGLSNQPQHF
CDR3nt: TGTGCCAGCAGTGAGGAGGGTTTGAGCAATCAGCCCCAGCATTTT

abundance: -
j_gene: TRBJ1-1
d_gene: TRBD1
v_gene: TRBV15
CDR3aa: CATSRVTGPNTEAFF
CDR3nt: TGTGCCACCAGCAGAGTGACAGGGCCGAACACTGAAGCTTTCTTT

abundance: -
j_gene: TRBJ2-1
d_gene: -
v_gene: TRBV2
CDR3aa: CASMGEIYNEQFF
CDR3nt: TGTGCCAGCATGGGGGAGATCTACAATGAGCAGTTCTTC

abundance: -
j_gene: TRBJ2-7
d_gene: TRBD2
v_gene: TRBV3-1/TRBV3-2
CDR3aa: CASSPPWGSGDYEQYF
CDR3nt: TGTGCCAGCAGCCCTCCTTGGGGTAGCGGGGACTACGAGCAGTACTTC

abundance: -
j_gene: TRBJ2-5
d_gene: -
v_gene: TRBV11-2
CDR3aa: CASSRKGWAKETQYF
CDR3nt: TGTGCCAGCAGCCGCAAGGGTTGGGCCAAGGAGACCCAGTACTTC

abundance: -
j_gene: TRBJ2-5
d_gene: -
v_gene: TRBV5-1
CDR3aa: CASSSTPLSRETQYF
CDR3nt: TGCGCCAGCAGCTCCACCCCCCTTTCCCGAGAGACCCAGTACTTC

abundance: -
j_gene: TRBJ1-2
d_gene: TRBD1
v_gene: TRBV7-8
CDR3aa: CASSYRDRAYGYTF
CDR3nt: TGTGCCAGCAGCTATAGGGACAGAGCCTATGGCTACACCTTC

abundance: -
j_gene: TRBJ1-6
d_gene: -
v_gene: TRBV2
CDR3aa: CASSVGANSPLHF
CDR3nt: TGTGCCAGCAGTGTCGGGGCTAATTCACCCCTCCACTTT

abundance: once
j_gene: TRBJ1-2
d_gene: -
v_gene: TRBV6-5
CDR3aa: CASSYSHNYGYTF
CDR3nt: TGTGCCAGCAGTTACAGTCATAACTATGGCTACACCTTC

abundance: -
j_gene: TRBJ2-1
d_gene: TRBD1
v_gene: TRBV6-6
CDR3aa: CASRTPGQAMNEQFF
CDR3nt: TGTGCCAGCAGGACTCCGGGACAGGCCATGAATGAGCAGTTCTTC

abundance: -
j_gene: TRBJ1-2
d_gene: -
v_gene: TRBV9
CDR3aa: CASSVSDRDHGYTF
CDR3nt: TGTGCCAGCAGCGTCTCCGACAGAGACCATGGCTACACCTTC

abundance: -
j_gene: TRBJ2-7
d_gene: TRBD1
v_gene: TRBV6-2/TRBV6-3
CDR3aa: CASSHGDRRTYEQYF
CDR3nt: TGTGCCAGCAGTCACGGGGACAGGCGAACCTACGAGCAGTACTTC

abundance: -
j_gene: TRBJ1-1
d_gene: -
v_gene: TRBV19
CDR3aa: CATSLNRDTEAFF
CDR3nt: TGTGCCACTTCCCTCAACAGGGACACTGAAGCTTTCTTT

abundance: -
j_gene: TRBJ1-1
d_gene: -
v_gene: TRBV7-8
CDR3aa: CASSPKGGDGLEAFF
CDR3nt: TGTGCCAGCAGCCCAAAGGGGGGGGACGGACTTGAAGCTTTCTTT

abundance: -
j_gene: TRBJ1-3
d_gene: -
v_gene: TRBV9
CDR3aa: CASSVGLDVPIYF
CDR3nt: TGTGCCAGCAGCGTAGGACTGGACGTACCTATATATTTT

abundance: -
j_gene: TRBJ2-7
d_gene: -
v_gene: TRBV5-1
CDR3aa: CASSLALGSYEQYF
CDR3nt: TGCGCCAGCAGCTTGGCCTTGGGCTCCTACGAGCAGTACTTC

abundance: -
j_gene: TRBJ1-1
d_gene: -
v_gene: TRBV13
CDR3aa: CASSVTLGLLNTEAFF
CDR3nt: TGTGCCAGCAGTGTCACCTTGGGACTGCTGAACACTGAAGCTTTCTTT

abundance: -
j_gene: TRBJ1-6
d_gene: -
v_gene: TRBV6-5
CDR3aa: CASTRIDSPLHF
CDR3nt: TGTGCCAGCACTCGGATCGATTCACCCCTCCACTTT

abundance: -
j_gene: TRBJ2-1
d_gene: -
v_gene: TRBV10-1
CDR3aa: CASSRAYPPEEQFF
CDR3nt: TGCGCCAGCAGTAGAGCTTACCCCCCGGAGGAGCAGTTCTTC

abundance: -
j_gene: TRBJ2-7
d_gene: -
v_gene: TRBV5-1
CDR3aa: CASSMDWGNYEQYF
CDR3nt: TGCGCCAGCAGCATGGACTGGGGGAACTACGAGCAGTACTTC

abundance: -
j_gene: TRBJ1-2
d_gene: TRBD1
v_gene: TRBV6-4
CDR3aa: CASLDRENGYTF
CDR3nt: TGTGCCAGCCTAGACAGGGAGAATGGCTACACCTTC

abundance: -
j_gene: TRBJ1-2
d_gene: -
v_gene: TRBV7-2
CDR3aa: CASSQGGGHSSTGYTF
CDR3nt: TGTGCCAGCAGCCAAGGGGGGGGACACTCTTCCACTGGCTACACCTTC

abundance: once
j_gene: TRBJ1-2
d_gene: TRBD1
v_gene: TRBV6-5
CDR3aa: CASSPRGARGYTF
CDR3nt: TGTGCCAGCAGCCCCAGGGGGGCGAGGGGCTACACCTTC

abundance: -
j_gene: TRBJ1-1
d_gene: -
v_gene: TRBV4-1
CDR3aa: CASSRTGNTEAFF
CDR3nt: TGCGCCAGCAGTCGTACGGGGAACACTGAAGCTTTCTTT

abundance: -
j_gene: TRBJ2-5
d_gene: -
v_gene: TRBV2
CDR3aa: CASSATEVQETQYF
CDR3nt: TGTGCCAGCAGTGCGACAGAGGTCCAAGAGACCCAGTACTTC

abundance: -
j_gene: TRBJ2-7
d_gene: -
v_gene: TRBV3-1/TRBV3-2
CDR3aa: CASSQTFEQYF
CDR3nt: TGTGCCAGCAGTCAAACGTTCGAGCAGTACTTC

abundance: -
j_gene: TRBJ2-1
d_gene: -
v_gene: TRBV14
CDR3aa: CASSRWNEQFF
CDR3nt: TGTGCCAGCAGCAGGTGGAATGAGCAGTTCTTC